This TCR beta chain was identified in a study of T cell responses to AZD1222 COVID-19 vaccine. Study-level findings and limits: Dominant at 160-218 and 743-854, vaccine-associated CD4 TCRs also spanned spike. Clonal diversity may have been underestimated in mostly white British donors.

The repertoire was sequenced with immunoSEQ multiplex PCR; TCRdb's copy has only in-frame clones and lacks some. This table has some 90,000 clones, roughly 85% appearing once. With regard to this clone: Antigen unknown.

The sample was peripheral blood, taken on day 0 of AZD1222 vaccination. This clonotype originated in an adult in good health.

CDR3 amino acids: CASSSTQYGYTF. The CDR3 DNA reads as TGCGCCAGCAGCTCCACACAGTATGGCTACACCTTC. The gene calls are TRBV5-1 and TRBJ1-2, with D uncertain. This CDR3 is built from 12 residues. Trimming pared 3 bases from V and 5 bases from J, leaving 8 bases between. Germline CDR1 reads SGHRS; CDR2 reads YFSETQ.